The present entry profiles one T cell receptor beta chain with its context. The data belong to a study of blood T cell repertoires in COVID-19. Some clones are missing from TCRdb's copy, which holds only in-frame ones; the method was immunoSEQ multiplex PCR. The sample carries around 60,000 clones, roughly 90% recorded once. The sequenced sample was peripheral blood. The sequence was collected from a man between 70 and 80 years old with acute or convalescent COVID-19.

The CDR3 reads CASSERTAVDYEQYF. CDR3 DNA: TGTGCCAGCAGTGAGAGGACAGCAGTGGACTACGAGCAGTACTTC. This chain connects TRBV6-1 to TRBJ2-7, with D perhaps TRBD1 (6 bases). Germline CDR1 and CDR2: MNHNS and SASEGT. Trimming took 3 bases from V and 3 from J, leaving 15 bases between them. CDR3 length equals 15 residues.